The 7 T cell receptor beta chains below all came from one sample that was sequenced in a study of T cells after somatic rescue of genetic block. Profiling relied on immunoSEQ multiplex PCR, and the TCRdb table lists in-frame clones only, not all of them. The table has 110,000 or so clones, around nine tenths seen once; the top ten hold approximately 1.4%. Sequenced sample: peripheral blood mononuclear cells (PBMCs). The receptors come from a woman aged 18-30 years.

Turning to this clone: Other DNA sequences in the same sample also yield this CDR3. This sequence joins TRBV13 and TRBJ2-2, with TRBD2 matching 8 bases. The CDR3 runs 15 residues. Per the germline V gene, CDR1 is PRHDT and CDR2 is FYEKMQ (reference sequence). Trimming at V came to 4 bases and at J to 4 bases, leaving 5 bases not matched to a gene. This chain's CDR3 is CASSWRGAGTGELFF. As DNA, the CDR3 is TGTGCCAGCAGCTGGCGGGGGGCGGGCACCGGGGAGCTGTTTTTT.

This sequence joins TRBV5-5 and TRBJ2-5; D is uncertain. The CDR3 is 17 residues long. Germline values: CDR1 SGHKS, CDR2 YYEKEE (reference sequence). Trimming removed 2 bases from V and 0 bases from J, with 17 bases in between. DNA for the CDR3: TGTGCCAGCAGCTTAGTGGCCAGGCACGGGTACCAAGAGACCCAGTACTTC. Protein product: CASSLVARHGYQETQYF.

The rearrangement links TRBV10-3 to TRBJ1-2; 9 nucleotides line up with TRBD1. The V gene end was trimmed by 8 bases and the J gene end by 6 bases; junction bases not matched to a gene: 10. The CDR3 loop spans 14 amino acids. Germline-derived CDR1 and CDR2 are ENHRY and SYGVKD. For the CDR3, the DNA is TGTGCCATCGCTCGGGACAGGGTTGGCGATGGCTACACCTTC. As protein: CAIARDRVGDGYTF.

This clone was seen just once. The V call is TRBV6-6, the J call TRBJ2-5; 11 bases agree with TRBD1. The CDR3 is made up of 15 amino acids. J gave up 4 bases and V 7 bases, and 8 bases lay outside the gene matches. Germline V gives CDR1 MNHNY, CDR2 SVGAGI (reference sequence). The CDR3 nucleotides are TGTGCCAGCAAATGGGGACAGGGGGGACGAGAGACCCAGTACTTC. Protein product: CASKWGQGGRETQYF.

The V and J genes are TRBV5-1 and TRBJ2-3; the D gene could be TRBD1 or TRBD2 (6 bases each). The germline CDR1 and CDR2 sequences are SGHRS and YFSETQ. Trimming took 1 base from V and 4 from J, leaving 10 bases between them. The CDR3 has 14 residues. The CDR3 bases are TGCGCCAGCAGCTTGAAGGAGGGGGCAGATACGCAGTATTTT. Translated: CASSLKEGADTQYF. The whole variable domain, filled in from reference TRBV5-1 and TRBJ2-3, reads KAGVTQTPRYLIKTRGQQVTLSCSPISGHRSVSWYQQTPGQGLQFLFEYFSETQRNKGNFPGRFSGRQFSNSRSEMNVSTLELGDSALYLCASSLKEGADTQYFGPGTRLTVL.

The V call is TRBV6-5, the J call TRBJ2-5; 7 nucleotides match TRBD2. The end of the DNA aligns better with TRBJ2-7, so the J call may be wrong. The CDR3 has 15 residues. CDR1 and CDR2 (germline): MNHEY, SVGAGI. The CDR3 sequence is CASSYSLADPYEQYF. CDR3 in DNA: TGTGCCAGCAGTTACTCCCTAGCGGACCCCTACGAGCAGTACTTC.

This clone appeared once. This chain connects TRBV4-2 to TRBJ1-5, with 7 positions matching TRBD1. The CDR3 length is 16 residues. V dropped 4 bases and J dropped 0; count of bases not matched to a gene: 6. Germline V lookup: CDR1 LGHNA, CDR2 YNFKEQ. CDR3 bases: TGTGCCAGCAGCCGCGGGACAGAGTATAGCAATCAGCCCCAGCATTTT. Translated, it gives CASSRGTEYSNQPQHF.